This record looks at one TCR beta chain sequence and its context. In the original processing: Estimated nucleated cell counts came from reference gene primer amplification. The protocol was immunoSEQ multiplex PCR, while the TCRdb copy is restricted to in-frame clones and leaves out a portion. V, J and clone size reflect that table, while D and trimming were determined from the DNA. The table includes 60,000 to 80,000 clones, roughly 89% detected once. The data derive from a study of blood T cell repertoires in COVID-19. The overall study: Samples representing acute and convalescent COVID-19 were sourced from the United States, Italy and Spain. The analysed material was cDNA or gDNA that came from T cells, B-cell-depleted T cells, or PBMCs.

The germline CDR1 and CDR2 sequences are SNHLY and FYNNEI. The CDR3 runs 14 residues. The J segment lost 4 bases and the V segment lost 5 bases, leaving 3 bases of the junction unmatched. The chain combines TRBV2 with TRBJ2-2; 8 bases line up with TRBD2. Sequenced input: peripheral blood. The receptor was isolated from a woman over 75 with acute or convalescent COVID-19. The CDR3 nucleotides are TGTGCCAGCAGTCGACTAGCGCCCACCGGGGAGCTGTTTTTT. This codes for CASSRLAPTGELFF.